This section outlines one TCR beta chain sequence together with its context. All enrollees were roughly 18 to 95 years old and from 25 or so US areas. Participant reports of clinical history set cohort assignment. Germline CDR1 is SGHDT and CDR2 is YYEEEE. V shed 3 bases and J shed 1 base, with 13 bases lying between them. The CDR3 is 15 residues long. Sequencing used immunoSEQ multiplex PCR; TCRdb keeps in-frame clones, though not all of them. Of about 480,000 clones in the sample, 75% to 90% were seen once. These data are taken from a study of blood T cell repertoires in COVID-19. Study-level information: COVID-19 samples from acute and convalescent phases originated in the United States, Italy and Spain. The analysed material was cDNA or gDNA that came from T cells, B-cell-depleted T cells, or PBMCs.

This receptor was identified in a woman aged 60 to 75 who had recovered from COVID-19. The rearrangement joins TRBV5-6 to TRBJ1-1; D is possibly TRBD1 (6 bases). The sample consisted of PBMCs or T cells enriched from blood (not recorded which). The CDR3 loop is CASSSEVGGNTEAFF. CDR3 nucleotides: TGTGCCAGCAGCTCGGAGGTAGGGGGGAACACTGAAGCTTTCTTT.